This passage covers 25 T cell receptor beta chains from one sample sequenced in a study of neurological immune-mediated disorders. TCRdb reprocessed the 5' RACE reads with MiXCR, giving one entry per CDR3 protein. The sample includes about 74,000 distinct CDR3 sequences, roughly 5.5% seen only once; the top ten take 7.4%. Sequencing was done on a sample of PBMCs. Receptors originate from a young man with multiple sclerosis.

J is TRBJ2-7 and V is TRBV5-1; 7 nucleotides line up with TRBD2. CDR1 is SGHRS, CDR2 YFSETQ, per germline. V shed 2 bases and J 1 base; nucleotides not matched to a gene: 21. This CDR3 has 20 residues. CDR3 sequence (DNA): TGCGCCAGCAGCTTTTTGTCGGGGGGTATACCGGGACTTCCATCCTACGAGCAGTACTTC. This translates into CASSFLSGGIPGLPSYEQYF. Using reference TRBV5-1 and TRBJ2-7 for the parts outside the CDR3, the full variable domain is KAGVTQTPRYLIKTRGQQVTLSCSPISGHRSVSWYQQTPGQGLQFLFEYFSETQRNKGNFPGRFSGRQFSNSRSEMNVSTLELGDSALYLCASSFLSGGIPGLPSYEQYFGPGTRLTVT.

The V gene is TRBV20-1, the J gene TRBJ2-1, with TRBD2 identical over 9 bases. The V segment lost 5 bases and the J segment 6 bases; nucleotides outside the gene matches: 11. CDR3 length: 15 amino acids. Germline CDR1 DFQATT, CDR2 SNEGSKA (reference sequence). The CDR3 protein is CSAPSPAGGVNEQFF. The CDR3, as DNA: TGCAGTGCTCCTTCCCCAGCGGGGGGCGTCAATGAGCAGTTCTTC.

A word on this clonotype: The junction and the germline gene differ at one end; a read error may be behind it. The chain is built from TRBV6-6 and TRBJ2-6; tentatively, D is TRBD1 (5 bases). The CDR3 runs to 16 residues. Germline V CDR1 and CDR2: MNHNY, SVGAGI (reference sequence). The CDR3 sequence is CASSYSVGAGAKVLTF. The CDR3 DNA reads TGTGCCAGCAGTTACTCTGTAGGGGCTGGGGCCAAAGTCCTGACTTTC.

This clonotype was observed at least ten times. The chain couples TRBV2 to TRBJ2-1, with 9 bases aligning to TRBD2. The CDR3 extends over 13 amino acids. Germline trimming cut 3 bases from V and 10 bases from J; bases unmatched to any gene: 4. Germline V gene data show CDR1 as SNHLY and CDR2 as FYNNEI. The CDR3 DNA reads TGTGCCAGCAGTGAGTCCGGACTAGCGGAGCAGTTCTTC. It yields the protein CASSESGLAEQFF.

This clonotype was seen many times. The V and J genes are TRBV11-1 and TRBJ2-7; D is perhaps TRBD2 (6 bases). Trimming removed 3 bases at V and 3 bases at J, with 9 bases between. Germline CDR1 reads SGHAT; CDR2 reads FQDESV (reference sequence). The CDR3 runs to 13 residues. CDR3 in amino acids: CASSFSGGYEQYF. CDR3 coding DNA: TGTGCCAGCAGCTTTAGCGGAGGCTACGAGCAGTACTTC.

This clonotype was recorded a few times. The chain couples TRBV12-3 or TRBV12-4 to TRBJ2-3, with a weak D call TRBD1 (5 bases). Trimming took 8 bases from V and 4 from J, leaving 22 bases between them. The CDR3 spans 16 residues. CDR3 amino acids: CASVSFTPGKADTQYF. The CDR3 nucleotides are TGTGCCAGCGTATCCTTTACCCCAGGGAAGGCAGATACGCAGTATTTT.

This clonotype was observed many times. V and J are TRBV5-6 and TRBJ2-4; tentative D call: TRBD2 (6 bases). V was shortened by 3 bases and J by 5 bases, with 9 bases between the two germline ends. The CDR3 loop spans 13 amino acids. The V gene's germline CDR1 is SGHDT and CDR2 YYEEEE. The CDR3 nucleotides read TGTGCCAGCAGCTGGGAGGTCGAAAACATTCAGTACTTC. This encodes CASSWEVENIQYF. Variable domain in full (rest from reference TRBV5-6 and TRBJ2-4): DAGVTQSPTHLIKTRGQQVTLRCSPKSGHDTVSWYQQALGQGPQFIFQYYEEEERQRGNFPDRFSGHQFPNYSSELNVNALLLGDSALYLCASSWEVENIQYFGAGTRLSVL.

This clonotype was recorded many times. This chain joins TRBV20-1 and TRBJ2-7; 11 bases agree with TRBD2. V trimming: 5 bases; J trimming: 3 bases; junction bases outside the gene matches: 12. The germline V gene has CDR1 DFQATT and CDR2 SNEGSKA (reference sequence). The CDR3 covers 16 residues. CDR3 in amino acids: CSASRDSGTSGYEQYF. The CDR3 DNA reads as TGCAGTGCTTCCCGAGACTCCGGGACTAGCGGCTACGAGCAGTACTTC.

This clonotype appeared many times. The genes are TRBV20-1 and TRBJ1-1, with TRBD1 matching 7 bases. Germline V gene lookup returns CDR1 DFQATT and CDR2 SNEGSKA (reference sequence). The junction had 7 bases not matched to a gene; V was cut back by 5 bases and J by 4 bases. The CDR3 sequence is 13 residues long. The CDR3 DNA reads TGCAGTGCTTCCTCCGACAGGGCCACTGAAGCTTTCTTT. Translation gives CSASSDRATEAFF.

Ten or more counts support this clonotype. The CDR3 coding sequence is TGCGCCAGCAGCTTGGCCGCTGGGTCACCCCTCCACTTT. Residues: CASSLAAGSPLHF. This chain links TRBV5-1 with TRBJ1-6; D gene unclear. V lost 0 bases and J lost 10, with 8 bases in between. The CDR3 runs to 13 residues. In germline, CDR1 is SGHRS, CDR2 YFSETQ.

This clonotype has at least ten counts. The rearrangement joins TRBV11-2 to TRBJ2-7; 8 bases match TRBD1. The V gene end was trimmed by 5 bases and the J gene end by 5 bases; junction bases not matched to a gene: 11. The CDR3 consists of 15 residues. Germline CDR1 SGHAT, CDR2 FQNNGV. The DNA of the CDR3 is TGTGCCAGCAGCGCCCTCCGGACAGGGATCCACGAGCAGTACTTC. It is translated as CASSALRTGIHEQYF.

This clonotype was found a few times. The chain couples TRBV3-1 to TRBJ1-2; D is possibly TRBD1 (5 bases). V lost 1 base and J 6 bases, leaving 12 bases between the germline ends. The CDR3 sequence is 14 residues long. CDR1 is LGHDT, CDR2 YNNKEL, per germline (reference sequence). CDR3 nucleotide sequence: TGTGCCAGCAGCCAAGTTGGAAAGGGGAATGGCTACACCTTC. Residues: CASSQVGKGNGYTF.

This clonotype was observed at least ten times. The chain has TRBV7-6 and TRBJ2-1, with 10 bases lining up with TRBD1. The germline V gene encodes CDR1 SGHVS and CDR2 FNYEAQ. The CDR3 sequence is 16 residues long. The V segment lost 6 bases and the J segment 3 bases; nucleotides outside the gene matches: 8. CDR3 nucleotides: TGTGCCAGCAGTGCCCGGGACAGGGGTATCTACAATGAGCAGTTCTTC. It codes for CASSARDRGIYNEQFF.

At least ten counts were recorded for this clonotype. The rearrangement uses TRBV6-5 and TRBJ2-6; D gene uncertain. V lost 7 bases and J 2 bases, leaving 3 bases between the germline ends. CDR1 is MNHEY, CDR2 SVGAGI, per germline. The CDR3 has 12 amino acids. CDR3 in amino acids: CASTTGANVLTF. DNA for the CDR3: TGTGCCAGCACAACTGGGGCCAACGTCCTGACTTTC.

This clonotype has ten or more counts. The rearrangement links TRBV27 to TRBJ2-7; 9 bases agree with TRBD2. Looked up from germline, CDR1 is MNHEY and CDR2 is SMNVEV (reference sequence). The CDR3 has 14 residues. Trimming took 7 bases from V and 3 from J; bases not matched to a gene: 7. CDR3 residues: CASKASGRIYEQYF. The CDR3 bases are TGTGCCAGCAAAGCCAGCGGGAGGATCTACGAGCAGTACTTC.

Many counts were recorded for this clonotype. The chain combines TRBV5-5 with TRBJ2-7, with 7 bases that match TRBD2. The CDR3 has 16 residues. The germline V gene encodes CDR1 SGHKS and CDR2 YYEKEE (reference sequence). V was pared by 4 bases and J by 6 bases, with 16 bases of the junction left unmatched. DNA of the CDR3: TGTGCCAGCAGCGGCGCGGAGGCGCGGGGGAATGGCGAGCAGTACTTC. Translated, it gives CASSGAEARGNGEQYF.

At least ten counts were recorded for this clonotype. V usage is TRBV20-1 and J usage is TRBJ1-1; no clear D. The CDR3 is 14 residues long. Germline V lookup: CDR1 DFQATT, CDR2 SNEGSKA (reference sequence). Trimming pared 3 bases from V and 4 bases from J, leaving 15 bases between. The CDR3 DNA reads TGCAGTGCTAGGTCTCAGACTCTGAGCACTGAAGCTTTCTTT. Translation gives CSARSQTLSTEAFF.

This clonotype showed up many times. The CDR3 spells CATSRQPGSYNEQFF. In nucleotides, the CDR3 is TGTGCCACCAGCAGACAACCGGGCTCCTACAATGAGCAGTTCTTC. The V and J genes are TRBV15 and TRBJ2-1, with no clear D. Trimming cost V 2 bases and J 0 bases, with 8 bases left between them. Germline CDR1 LNHNV, CDR2 YYDKDF (reference sequence). The CDR3 consists of 15 residues.

The chain has TRBV5-1 and TRBJ1-5; no firm D call. Looked up from germline, CDR1 is SGHRS and CDR2 is YFSETQ. The V end was cut by 0 bases, the J end by 7 bases, with 8 bases between. The CDR3 consists of 13 residues. CDR3 in amino acids: CASSLGADQPQHF. In DNA form, the CDR3 reads TGCGCCAGCAGCTTGGGGGCAGACCAGCCCCAGCATTTT.

This clonotype was counted at least ten times. The V call is TRBV27, the J call TRBJ1-1; no clear D. The ends were cut back, 4 bases at V and 1 base at J, with 10 bases in the middle. Looked up from germline, CDR1 is MNHEY and CDR2 is SMNVEV (reference sequence). There are 14 residues in the CDR3. In nucleotides, the CDR3 is TGTGCCAGCAGTTCCAGTACCGAGAACACTGAAGCTTTCTTT. Its translation: CASSSSTENTEAFF.

This clonotype was found many times. The rearrangement links TRBV7-9 to TRBJ2-7; unclear D gene. V lost 1 base and J 1 base, leaving 5 bases between the germline ends. The germline gives CDR1 SEHNR, CDR2 FQNEAQ (reference sequence). The length of the CDR3 is 13 residues. This CDR3 reads CASSLDPSYEQYF. The CDR3 nucleotides are TGTGCCAGCAGCTTAGATCCGTCCTACGAGCAGTACTTC.

This clonotype has ten or more counts. The chain has TRBV5-1 and TRBJ1-5; D possibly corresponds to TRBD1 (6 bases). Trimming took 1 base from V and 6 from J, leaving 11 bases between them. Germline loops: CDR1 SGHRS, CDR2 YFSETQ. This CDR3 contains 14 residues. The CDR3 is CASSLTGNGQPQHF. CDR3 coding DNA: TGCGCCAGCAGCTTGACAGGGAATGGTCAGCCCCAGCATTTT. The full variable domain, its missing parts supplied by reference TRBV5-1 and TRBJ1-5, is KAGVTQTPRYLIKTRGQQVTLSCSPISGHRSVSWYQQTPGQGLQFLFEYFSETQRNKGNFPGRFSGRQFSNSRSEMNVSTLELGDSALYLCASSLTGNGQPQHFGDGTRLSIL.

This clonotype was seen ten or more times. The genes are TRBV20-1 and TRBJ2-7, with D perhaps matching TRBD2 (6 bases). Germline CDR1 DFQATT, CDR2 SNEGSKA (reference sequence). V gave up 0 bases and J gave up 7 bases, with 19 bases separating them. The CDR3 contains 15 residues. The DNA of the CDR3 is TGCAGTGCTAGAGATAGCGGCAGGGCATCCGGGGAGCAGTACTTC. Its protein product is CSARDSGRASGEQYF.

This chain links TRBV7-8 with TRBJ2-5; the match to TRBD2 covers 15 bases. Germline CDR1 reads SGHVS; CDR2 reads FQNEAQ. The CDR3 loop spans 17 amino acids. V shed 5 bases, J shed 2 bases, and the junction held 6 bases outside the gene matches. CDR3 nucleotide sequence: TGTGCCAGCAGCGGACTAGCGGGGGGGAAACTGCAAGAGACCCAGTACTTC. This gives the protein CASSGLAGGKLQETQYF.

Many counts were recorded for this clonotype. This chain uses TRBV7-2 with TRBJ2-3; 13 nucleotides line up with TRBD2. Germline lookup yields CDR1 SGHTA and CDR2 FQGNSA. The J segment lost 2 bases and the V segment lost 7 bases, leaving 3 bases of the junction unmatched. The length of the CDR3 is 15 residues. The DNA for the CDR3 is TGTGCCAGCAAGACTAGCGGGAGGTTCACAGATACGCAGTATTTT. This translates into CASKTSGRFTDTQYF.